This TCR beta chain comes out of a study of radiotherapy plus CTLA-4 blockade in lung cancer (dated 2018 in TCRdb). General notes on the study: Objective responses were observed in approximately 17% of enrolled patients, and disease control was achieved in 25% to 40%.

The study tested focal radiation therapy combined with CTLA-4 blockade (ipilimumab) in patients with chemo-refractory metastatic non-small-cell lung cancer. Library prep was done by the immunoSEQ multiplex PCR assay. Sourced from immuneACCESS, this table was stored by TCRdb with only in-frame sequences that have V and J called. A share of the clones is absent; for the studies checked, an unresolved V gene accounts for under half, and the remainder has no known explanation. This sample holds about 59,000 clones; approximately 68% were observed only once. Of the sample, about 8.3% is held by the ten largest clones. A few counts support this clone. The antigen this receptor binds is unknown. No per-base quality is available; no much larger clone lies one base away. Study-wide findings and limitations: After treatment with radiotherapy and ipilimumab, TCR clones that originated in tumors expanded in peripheral blood. Increased serum interferon-beta after radiation, together with early dynamic changes in blood T cell clones, were reported to be the strongest predictors of response.

According to the germline V gene (reference sequence), CDR1 reads SEHNR and CDR2 reads FQNEAQ. CDR3 length: 14 amino acids, cysteine to phenylalanine. Of the read, only the CDR3 DNA is kept; its 42 bases are in frame from base 1. Here V drops 5 bases and J drops 5 bases, and the junction holds 7 bases not matched to any gene. The specimen was peripheral blood, collected from a patient treated with radiotherapy plus ipilimumab. The sequence came from a human donor with non-small cell lung cancer whose response to radiotherapy plus ipilimumab could not be evaluated. The chain couples TRBV7-9 to TRBJ2-5, and 8 junction bases match TRBD1. The CDR3 in this case is CASSLTGGQETQYF. In nucleotide form, the sequence is TGTGCCAGCAGCCTCACAGGGGGTCAGGAGACCCAGTACTTC. With the portions outside the CDR3 filled from the reference TRBV7-9 and TRBJ2-5 genes, the complete variable region becomes DTGVSQNPRHKITKRGQNVTFRCDPISEHNRLYWYRQTLGQGPEFLTYFQNEAQLEKSRLLSDRFSAERPKGSFSTLEIQRTEQGDSAMYLCASSLTGGQETQYFGPGTRLLVL.